Sequencing of this T cell receptor (beta chain) was carried out in a study of T cell responses to AZD1222 COVID-19 vaccine. In regard to this clone: The antigen is not known.

Findings and limits, study-wide: Rises in breadth and depth of Spike-specific TCRs came after two AZD1222 doses.

The germline V gene has CDR1 SGDLS and CDR2 YYNGEE. V was pared by 4 bases and J by 4 bases, with 15 bases between. CDR3 length: 15 residues. Measured with immunoSEQ multiplex PCR; TCRdb has only the in-frame clones, and not every one. The table includes around 150,000 clones, around 90% detected once. The chain couples TRBV9 to TRBJ1-3; maybe TRBD1 (6 bases). This sample comprised peripheral blood, obtained on day 0 of AZD1222 vaccination. The clonotype comes from an adult in good health. The CDR3 protein is CASSNDGGLGNTIYF. The DNA for the CDR3 is TGTGCCAGCAGCAACGACGGGGGGCTGGGAAACACCATATATTTT.